Here is one TCR beta chain with its context. Its matching antigen is unknown. This sample is part of a study of cytomegalovirus exposure and HLA in healthy donors. Looking at the study overall: An earlier analysis identified more than 95 million unique TCR beta sequences in some 170 million T cells.

Study-wide results and limits: Cytomegalovirus-associated TCR beta chains were listed, numbering 150 to 200. Later on, an analysis found that several of the most significant clusters appeared to be linked to common viral pathogens, which included parvovirus B19.

13 Jbeta primers and 60 Vbeta primers were used for the PCR. The protocol was immunoSEQ multiplex PCR, while the TCRdb copy is restricted to in-frame clones and leaves out a portion. The listing contains 200,000 to 250,000 clones. Likely unrecorded immune exposures existed in these nominally healthy donors. The clonotype was recovered from a woman aged 25 to 39 in good health and CMV-seropositive. Sequencing used PBMCs.

In DNA form, the CDR3 reads TGTGCCAGCAGCTCCGTGCGGAGCGGGGGGGGAAACATTCAGTACTTC. It is translated as CASSSVRSGGGNIQYF. The gene calls are TRBV11-2 and TRBJ2-4; 10 bases align to TRBD2. The CDR3 has 16 residues. The germline CDR1 and CDR2 sequences are SGHAT and FQNNGV. Germline trimming cut 4 bases from V and 6 bases from J; bases unmatched to any gene: 9.